Following are 7 T cell receptor beta chains from one sample sequenced in a study of blood T cell repertoires in COVID-19. The repertoire was sequenced with immunoSEQ multiplex PCR; TCRdb's copy has only in-frame clones and lacks some. The sample consists of around 92,000 clones, 86% of them appearing once. Sequencing was performed on peripheral blood. The source of these receptors is a woman aged 55-75 years in a cohort sampled during active or convalescent COVID-19.

In its sample, this clone was seen a few times. The genes are TRBV4-1 and TRBJ2-1; 8 bases agree with TRBD1. This CDR3 has 14 amino acids. V shed 3 bases and J 5 bases; nucleotides not matched to a gene: 3. The V gene's germline CDR1 is MGHRA and CDR2 YSYEKL. The CDR3 sequence is CASSHGQGDNEQFF. The CDR3 bases are TGCGCCAGCAGCCACGGACAGGGTGACAATGAGCAGTTCTTC.

The rearrangement uses TRBV5-1 and TRBJ2-1, with 7 bases matching TRBD2. CDR1 and CDR2 (germline): SGHRS, YFSETQ. The V segment lost 4 bases and the J segment 6 bases; nucleotides outside the gene matches: 13. The CDR3 spans 16 residues. The CDR3 reads CASSLGLRTRGNEQFF. Written as DNA, the CDR3 is TGCGCCAGCAGCCTCGGCCTCCGGACTAGAGGCAATGAGCAGTTCTTC.

This chain uses TRBV5-1 with TRBJ2-2; a possible D gene is TRBD2 (5 bases). Germline V gene lookup returns CDR1 SGHRS and CDR2 YFSETQ. The CDR3 is 16 residues long. V was clipped by 4 bases and J by 4 bases, with 17 bases between them. CDR3 sequence (DNA): TGCGCCAGCAGCCCCGGTGCGGGTCTTGGCACCGGGGAGCTGTTTTTT. Translation gives CASSPGAGLGTGELFF.

The CDR3 DNA reads TGTGCCAGCAGGTCGGGACTAGCGGAAGACTACGGAGAGACCCAGTACTTC. Translated, it gives CASRSGLAEDYGETQYF. The rearrangement links TRBV7-3 to TRBJ2-5; TRBD2 matches at 11 bases. The CDR3 length is 17 residues. The trim removed 6 bases at V and 4 bases at J, leaving 13 bases unmatched. CDR1 and CDR2 (germline): SGHTA, FQGTGA.

The chain uses TRBV7-9 and TRBJ2-1; D is ambiguous. CDR1 and CDR2 from the germline V gene are SEHNR and FQNEAQ (reference sequence). The CDR3 loop spans 16 amino acids. With 7 bases removed from V and 0 bases from J, the gap between germline ends came to 16 bases. CDR3 sequence reads: CASIPPSASSYNEQFF. CDR3 in DNA: TGTGCCAGCATCCCCCCTAGTGCAAGCTCCTACAATGAGCAGTTCTTC.

The chain carries TRBV19 and TRBJ1-2, with a tentative D call TRBD1 (5 bases). V gave up 6 bases and J gave up 7 bases, with 24 bases separating them. Germline V gene sequence: CDR1 LNHDA, CDR2 SQIVND (reference sequence). This CDR3 is 16 amino acids long. CDR3 in DNA: TGTGCCAGTAGATCGATCTCCCCTGGGCAGGGAAGTGGCTACACCTTC. This sequence encodes CASRSISPGQGSGYTF.

The chain combines TRBV30 with TRBJ1-6; 8 nucleotides line up with TRBD1. Trimming at V came to 5 bases and at J to 6 bases, leaving 3 bases not matched to a gene. Germline V gives CDR1 GTSNPN, CDR2 SVGIG (reference sequence). There are 13 residues in the CDR3. The chain's CDR3 is CAWHDRGNSPLHF. The CDR3 DNA is TGTGCCTGGCACGACAGGGGTAATTCACCCCTCCACTTT.